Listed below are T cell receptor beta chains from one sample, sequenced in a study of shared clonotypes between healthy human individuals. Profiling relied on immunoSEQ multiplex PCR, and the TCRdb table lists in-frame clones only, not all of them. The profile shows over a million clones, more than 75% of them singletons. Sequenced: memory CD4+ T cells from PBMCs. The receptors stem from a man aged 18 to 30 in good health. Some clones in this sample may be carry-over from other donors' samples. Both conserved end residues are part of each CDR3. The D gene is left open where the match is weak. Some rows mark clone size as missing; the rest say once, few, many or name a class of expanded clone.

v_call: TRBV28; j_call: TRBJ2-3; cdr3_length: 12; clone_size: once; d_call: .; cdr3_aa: CASSLTGDTQYF; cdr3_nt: TGTGCCAGCAGTCTGACAGGAGATACGCAGTATTTT
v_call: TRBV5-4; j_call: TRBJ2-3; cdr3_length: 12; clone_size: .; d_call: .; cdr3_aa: CASSRDTQRKYF; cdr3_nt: TGTGCCAGCAGCCGCGACACCCAGAGAAAGTATTTT
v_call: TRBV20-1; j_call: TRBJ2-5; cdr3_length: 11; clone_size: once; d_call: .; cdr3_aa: CSAKLGETQYF; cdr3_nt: TGCAGTGCTAAGTTGGGAGAGACCCAGTACTTC
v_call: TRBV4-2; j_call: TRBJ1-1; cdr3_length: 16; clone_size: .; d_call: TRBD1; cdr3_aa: CASSQAGGDSDSEAFF; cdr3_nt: TGTGCCAGCAGCCAAGCCGGAGGGGACAGTGATTCTGAAGCTTTCTTT
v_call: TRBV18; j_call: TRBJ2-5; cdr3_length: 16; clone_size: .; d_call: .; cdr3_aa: CASSLTRGQTQETQYF; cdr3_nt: TGTGCCAGCTCATTGACCAGGGGACAAACGCAAGAGACCCAGTACTTC
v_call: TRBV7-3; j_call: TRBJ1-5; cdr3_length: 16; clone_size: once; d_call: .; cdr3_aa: CASSFPLGDRSQPQHF; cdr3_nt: TGTGCCAGCAGCTTCCCCCTGGGTGACCGAAGTCAGCCCCAGCATTTT
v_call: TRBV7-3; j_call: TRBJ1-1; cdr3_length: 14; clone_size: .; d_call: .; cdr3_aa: CASSSAGANTEAFF; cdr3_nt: TGTGCCAGCAGCTCCGCCGGCGCGAACACTGAAGCTTTCTTT
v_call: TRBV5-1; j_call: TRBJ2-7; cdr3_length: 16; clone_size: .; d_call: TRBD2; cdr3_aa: CASSPPIAGDPREQYF; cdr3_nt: TGCGCCAGCAGCCCGCCGATAGCGGGAGACCCGCGGGAGCAGTACTTC
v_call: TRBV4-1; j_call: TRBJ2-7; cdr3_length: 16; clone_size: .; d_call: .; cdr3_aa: CASSPILEKGTHEQYF; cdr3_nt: TGCGCCAGCAGCCCTATACTTGAGAAGGGAACCCACGAGCAGTACTTC
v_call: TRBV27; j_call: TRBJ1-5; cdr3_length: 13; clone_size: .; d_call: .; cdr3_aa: CASSLQANQPQHF; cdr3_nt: TGTGCCAGCAGTTTACAGGCCAATCAGCCCCAGCATTTT
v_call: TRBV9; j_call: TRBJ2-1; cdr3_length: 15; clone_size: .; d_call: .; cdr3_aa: CASSVASEGRNEQFF; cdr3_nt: TGTGCCAGCAGCGTAGCTTCGGAGGGCCGCAATGAGCAGTTCTTC
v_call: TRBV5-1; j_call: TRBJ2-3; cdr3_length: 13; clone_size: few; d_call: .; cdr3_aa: CASSTHRTDTQYF; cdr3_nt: TGCGCCAGCAGCACCCACCGCACAGATACGCAGTATTTT
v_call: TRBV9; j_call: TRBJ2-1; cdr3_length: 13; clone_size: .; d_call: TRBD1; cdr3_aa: CASSVITGQEQFF; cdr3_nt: TGTGCCAGCAGCGTAATTACGGGACAGGAGCAGTTCTTC
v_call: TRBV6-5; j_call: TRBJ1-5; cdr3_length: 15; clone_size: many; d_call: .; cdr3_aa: CASRLGHLSNQPQHF; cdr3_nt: TGTGCCAGCAGATTGGGACACCTTAGCAATCAGCCCCAGCATTTT
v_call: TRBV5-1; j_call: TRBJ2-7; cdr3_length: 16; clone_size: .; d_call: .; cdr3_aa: CASSAPGLQSSYEQYF; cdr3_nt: TGCGCCAGCAGCGCTCCGGGACTGCAATCTTCCTACGAGCAGTACTTC
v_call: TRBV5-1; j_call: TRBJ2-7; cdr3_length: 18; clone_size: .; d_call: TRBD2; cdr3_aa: CASSSGTSGRAFSYEQYF; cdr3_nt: TGCGCCAGCAGCTCGGGGACTAGCGGGAGGGCCTTCTCCTACGAGCAGTACTTC
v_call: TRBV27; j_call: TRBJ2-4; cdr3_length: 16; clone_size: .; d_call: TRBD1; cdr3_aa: CASSELDRAGENIQYF; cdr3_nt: TGTGCCAGCAGTGAGCTCGACAGGGCCGGGGAAAACATTCAGTACTTC
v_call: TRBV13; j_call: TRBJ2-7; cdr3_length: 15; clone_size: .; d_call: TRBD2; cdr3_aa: CASSLRTSGAYEQYF; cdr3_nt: TGTGCCAGCAGCTTAAGAACTAGCGGGGCCTACGAGCAGTACTTC
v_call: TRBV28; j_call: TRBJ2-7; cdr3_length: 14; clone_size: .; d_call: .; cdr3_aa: CASSQGRAGTEQYF; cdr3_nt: TGTGCCAGCAGTCAAGGGAGGGCAGGGACAGAGCAGTACTTC
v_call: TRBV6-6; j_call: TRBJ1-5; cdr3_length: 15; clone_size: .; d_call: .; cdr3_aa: CASSYEGYSNQPQHF; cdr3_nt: TGTGCCAGCAGTTACGAGGGCTATAGCAATCAGCCCCAGCATTTT